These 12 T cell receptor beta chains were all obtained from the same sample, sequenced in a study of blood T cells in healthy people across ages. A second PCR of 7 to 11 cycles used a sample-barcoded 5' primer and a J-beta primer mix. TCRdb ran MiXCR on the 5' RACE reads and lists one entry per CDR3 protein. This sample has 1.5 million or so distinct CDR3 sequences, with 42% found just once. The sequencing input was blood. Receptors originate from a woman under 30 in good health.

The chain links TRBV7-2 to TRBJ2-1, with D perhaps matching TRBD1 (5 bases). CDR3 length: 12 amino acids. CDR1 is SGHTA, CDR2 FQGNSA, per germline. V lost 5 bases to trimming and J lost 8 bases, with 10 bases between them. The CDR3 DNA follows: TGTGCCAGCAGCCGAAGGGGCGATGAGCAGTTCTTC. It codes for CASSRRGDEQFF.

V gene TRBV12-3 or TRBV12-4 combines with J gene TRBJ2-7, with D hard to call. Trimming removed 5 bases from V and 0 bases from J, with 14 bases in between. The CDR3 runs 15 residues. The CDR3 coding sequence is TGTGCCAGCAGTCCACCCTCGAGATACTCCTACGAGCAGTACTTC. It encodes CASSPPSRYSYEQYF.

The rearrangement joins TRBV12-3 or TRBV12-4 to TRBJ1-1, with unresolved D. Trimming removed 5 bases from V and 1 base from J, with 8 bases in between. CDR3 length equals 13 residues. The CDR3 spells CASSLRSNTEAFF. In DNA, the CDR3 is TGTGCCAGCAGTCTTAGATCGAACACTGAAGCTTTCTTT.

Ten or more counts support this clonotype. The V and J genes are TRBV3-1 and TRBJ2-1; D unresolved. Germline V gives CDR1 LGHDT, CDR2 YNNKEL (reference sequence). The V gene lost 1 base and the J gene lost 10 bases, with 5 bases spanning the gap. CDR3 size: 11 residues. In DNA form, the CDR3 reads TGTGCCAGCAGCCAAGTCACCGAGCAGTTCTTC. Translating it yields CASSQVTEQFF.

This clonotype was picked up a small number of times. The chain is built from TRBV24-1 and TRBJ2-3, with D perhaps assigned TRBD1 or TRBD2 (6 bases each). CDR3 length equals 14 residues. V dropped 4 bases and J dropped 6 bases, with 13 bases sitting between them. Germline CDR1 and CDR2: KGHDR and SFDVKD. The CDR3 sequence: CATSETGAEDTQYF. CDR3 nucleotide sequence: TGTGCCACCAGTGAGACGGGGGCTGAGGATACGCAGTATTTT.

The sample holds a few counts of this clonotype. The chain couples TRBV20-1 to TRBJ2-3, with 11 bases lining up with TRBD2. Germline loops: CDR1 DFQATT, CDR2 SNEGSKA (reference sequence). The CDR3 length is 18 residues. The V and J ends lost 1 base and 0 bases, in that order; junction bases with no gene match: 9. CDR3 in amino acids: CSARGLLAGAPSTDTQYF. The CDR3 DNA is TGCAGTGCTAGAGGACTACTAGCGGGGGCTCCTAGCACAGATACGCAGTATTTT.

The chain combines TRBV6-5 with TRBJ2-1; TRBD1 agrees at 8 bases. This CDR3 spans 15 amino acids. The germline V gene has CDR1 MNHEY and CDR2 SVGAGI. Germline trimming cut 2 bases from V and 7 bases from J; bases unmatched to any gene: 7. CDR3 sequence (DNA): TGTGCCAGCAGTTACAGTGACAGGGGATTGAATGAGCAGTTCTTC. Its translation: CASSYSDRGLNEQFF.

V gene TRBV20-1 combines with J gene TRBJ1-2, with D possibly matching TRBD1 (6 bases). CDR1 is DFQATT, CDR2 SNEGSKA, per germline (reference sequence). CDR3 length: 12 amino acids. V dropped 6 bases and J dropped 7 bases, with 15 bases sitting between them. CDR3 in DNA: TGCAGTGCAAAAACAGGGTTTGGTGGCTACACCTTC. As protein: CSAKTGFGGYTF.

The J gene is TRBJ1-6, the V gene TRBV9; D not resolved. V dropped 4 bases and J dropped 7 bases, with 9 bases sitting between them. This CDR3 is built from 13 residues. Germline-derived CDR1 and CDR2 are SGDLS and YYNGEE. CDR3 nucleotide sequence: TGTGCCAGCAGCTACCTCCAGAATTCACCCCTCCACTTT. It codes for CASSYLQNSPLHF.

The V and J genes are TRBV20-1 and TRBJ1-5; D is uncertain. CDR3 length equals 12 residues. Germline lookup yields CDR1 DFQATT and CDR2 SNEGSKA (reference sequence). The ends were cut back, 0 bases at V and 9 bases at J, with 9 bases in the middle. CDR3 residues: CSAREGTGPQHF. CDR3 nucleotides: TGCAGTGCTAGAGAGGGAACTGGGCCCCAGCATTTT.

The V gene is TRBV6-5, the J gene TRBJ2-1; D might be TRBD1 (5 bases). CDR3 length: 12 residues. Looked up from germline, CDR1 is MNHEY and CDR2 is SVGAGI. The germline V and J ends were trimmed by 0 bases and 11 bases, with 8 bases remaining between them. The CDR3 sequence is CASSYSQGKQFF. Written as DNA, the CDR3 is TGTGCCAGCAGTTACTCGCAGGGCAAGCAGTTCTTC.

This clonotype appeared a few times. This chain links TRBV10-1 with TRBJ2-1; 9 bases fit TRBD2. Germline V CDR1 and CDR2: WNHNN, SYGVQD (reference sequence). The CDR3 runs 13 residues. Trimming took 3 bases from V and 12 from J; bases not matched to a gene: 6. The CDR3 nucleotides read TGCGCCAGCAGTGATAGGCGGGAGGGCCCGCAGTTCTTC. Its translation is CASSDRREGPQFF.